This paragraph covers one T cell receptor beta chain sequence. TCRdb used MiXCR to reprocess the RT-PCR reads, holding one entry per CDR3 protein. Of 500,000 or so distinct CDR3 sequences in the sample, about 10% were seen once. Germline CDR1 and CDR2: SGHKS and YYEKEE (reference sequence). This CDR3 has 16 amino acids. V lost 4 bases to trimming and J lost 1 base, with 15 bases between them. This sample is drawn from a study of response to subunit inactivated influenza vaccine. Sequences were derived from PBMCs from blood, sampled more than 35 days after vaccination. The receptor was isolated from a man aged 50 to 60 who received an inactivated influenza vaccine. V and J are TRBV5-5 and TRBJ1-5, with TRBD1 as a possible D gene (6 bases). The CDR3 reads CASSQEQGPSNQPQHF. As DNA, the CDR3 is TGTGCCAGCAGCCAAGAACAGGGCCCGAGCAATCAGCCCCAGCATTTT.